The 28 T cell receptor beta chains listed next were all sequenced from one sample in a study of T-cell memory formation after mild COVID-19. TCRdb called the 5' RACE reads again in MiXCR, with one record for every CDR3 protein. The sample has some 600,000 distinct CDR3 sequences; around 16% are singletons. The sequenced material came from PBMCs or a T cell subset sorted from them (not recorded which). The receptor source for this set is an adult woman who had mild COVID-19 (a few samples of this study predate the infection). Cell type and time point are not known.

This clonotype was seen only a few times. This chain joins TRBV5-1 and TRBJ2-2, with TRBD1 identical over 8 bases. Germline assignment: CDR1 SGHRS and CDR2 YFSETQ. The CDR3 is made up of 15 amino acids. V was clipped by 0 bases and J by 4 bases; unmatched bases: 2. In nucleotides, the CDR3 is TGCGCCAGCAGCTTGGACGGGACAGGCACCGGGGAGCTGTTTTTT. This sequence encodes CASSLDGTGTGELFF.

This clonotype was detected a few times. The V call is TRBV29-1, the J call TRBJ2-3, with TRBD2 matching over 10 bases. The CDR3 is 17 amino acids. The V segment lost 1 base and the J segment 5 bases; nucleotides outside the gene matches: 12. Germline V gene data show CDR1 as SQVTM and CDR2 as ANQGSEA. The CDR3 loop reads CSVEGPLTSGVRDTQYF. The CDR3 DNA reads TGCAGCGTTGAAGGACCCCTAACTAGCGGGGTCAGAGATACGCAGTATTTT.

The genes are TRBV4-3 and TRBJ2-1; D perhaps matches TRBD1 (6 bases). V was pared by 3 bases and J by 1 base, with 16 bases between. Germline lookup yields CDR1 LGHNA and CDR2 YSLEER. This CDR3 is 17 amino acids long. CDR3 DNA sequence: TGCGCCAGCAGCCAGGTGACAGGCCCGACGTCCTACAATGAGCAGTTCTTC. It encodes CASSQVTGPTSYNEQFF.

This clonotype was recorded a few times. The genes are TRBV5-1 and TRBJ2-5; TRBD2 matches 9 bases. V shed 7 bases, J shed 3 bases, and the junction held 7 bases outside the gene matches. In germline, CDR1 is SGHRS, CDR2 YFSETQ. The CDR3 has 14 residues. In DNA, the CDR3 is TGCGCCAGCGCCCGCGGGAGGGCCGAAGAGACCCAGTACTTC. This codes for CASARGRAEETQYF.

The V call is TRBV9, the J call TRBJ1-1; D perhaps matches TRBD1 (6 bases). Germline V CDR1 and CDR2: SGDLS, YYNGEE. The CDR3 is 14 residues long. V gave up 3 bases and J gave up 1 base, with 10 bases separating them. The DNA of the CDR3 is TGTGCCAGCAGCGCGACAGGAAGGAACACTGAAGCTTTCTTT. Translating it yields CASSATGRNTEAFF.

The chain links TRBV20-1 to TRBJ2-7; D is undetermined. This CDR3 contains 13 residues. The germline gives CDR1 DFQATT, CDR2 SNEGSKA (reference sequence). The germline V and J ends were trimmed by 5 bases and 1 base, with 12 bases remaining between them. In DNA, the CDR3 is TGCAGTGCTCCTCAACCAGCGTCCTACGAGCAGTACTTC. This gives the protein CSAPQPASYEQYF.

This clonotype showed up just a few times. The V gene is TRBV5-1, the J gene TRBJ2-7; 8 nucleotides line up with TRBD1. In germline, CDR1 is SGHRS, CDR2 YFSETQ. Germline trimming cut 4 bases from V and 3 bases from J; bases unmatched to any gene: 9. The CDR3 covers 15 residues. The CDR3 bases are TGCGCCAGCAGCGGGGGGCAGGGGGCCATCTACGAGCAGTACTTC. It yields the protein CASSGGQGAIYEQYF.

The J gene is TRBJ2-7, the V gene TRBV20-1; weak D call: TRBD1 (6 bases). CDR3 length: 14 residues. In germline, CDR1 is DFQATT, CDR2 SNEGSKA (reference sequence). The V and J ends lost 6 bases and 0 bases respectively, with 15 bases between them. This chain's CDR3 is CSAWTVSNSYEQYF. CDR3 in DNA: TGCAGTGCCTGGACAGTCTCCAACTCCTACGAGCAGTACTTC.

The J gene is TRBJ2-3, the V gene TRBV4-1, with D tentatively TRBD1 (5 bases). The CDR3 spans 14 residues. V was shortened by 3 bases and J by 3 bases, with 10 bases between the two germline ends. CDR1 is MGHRA, CDR2 YSYEKL, per germline. Here the CDR3 DNA reads TGCGCCAGCAGCCATAGGGCAGGGACAGATACGCAGTATTTT. Translated, it gives CASSHRAGTDTQYF.

This chain links TRBV5-1 with TRBJ2-3; the D gene could be TRBD1 or TRBD2 (5 bases each). This CDR3 is built from 16 residues. The germline V and J ends were trimmed by 4 bases and 1 base, with 16 bases remaining between them. Germline-derived CDR1 and CDR2 are SGHRS and YFSETQ. In DNA, the CDR3 is TGCGCCAGCAGCCCGGCTGGGGGTTCGGGCACAGATACGCAGTATTTT. It specifies CASSPAGGSGTDTQYF.

V usage is TRBV2 and J usage is TRBJ1-1, with 7 bases identical to TRBD1. Germline values: CDR1 SNHLY, CDR2 FYNNEI. The CDR3 is made up of 13 amino acids. V gave up 8 bases and J gave up 4 bases; unmatched junction bases: 7. Here the CDR3 DNA reads TGTGCCAGCGGACGCAGGGGGGGCACTGAAGCTTTCTTT. It yields the protein CASGRRGGTEAFF.

In its sample, this clonotype was seen many times. A clone one base away is much larger, so this may be a read error. Here the CDR3 DNA reads TGTGCCAGCAGCGGGACAGGGGACTACGAGCAGTACTTC. It codes for CASSGTGDYEQYF. The chain has TRBV7-6 and TRBJ2-7; TRBD1 matches at 10 bases. This CDR3 region has 13 residues. The germline V gene encodes CDR1 SGHVS and CDR2 FNYEAQ. V gave up 5 bases and J gave up 3 bases; unmatched junction bases: 1. Using reference TRBV7-6 and TRBJ2-7 for the parts outside the CDR3, the full variable domain is GAGVSQSPRYKVTKRGQDVALRCDPISGHVSLYWYRQALGQGPEFLTYFNYEAQQDKSGLPNDRFSAERPEGSISTLTIQRTEQRDSAMYRCASSGTGDYEQYFGPGTRLTVT.

This clonotype was detected a few times. The rearrangement links TRBV2 to TRBJ2-2; D possibly matches TRBD1 or TRBD2 (5 bases each). Deletions cut 4 bases from V and 6 bases from J, with 15 bases between. Germline CDR1 reads SNHLY; CDR2 reads FYNNEI. This CDR3 spans 15 amino acids. CDR3: CASSGGAQLAGELFF. The CDR3 coding sequence is TGTGCCAGCAGTGGAGGGGCCCAACTTGCCGGGGAGCTGTTTTTT.

The chain joins TRBV12-3 or TRBV12-4 to TRBJ1-1; D not resolved. This CDR3 has 13 amino acids. Trimming took 6 bases from V and 0 from J, leaving 8 bases between them. The CDR3, as DNA: TGTGCCAGCAGGAGCACAATGAACACTGAAGCTTTCTTT. Amino acid sequence: CASRSTMNTEAFF.

This clonotype was observed a handful of times. This chain connects TRBV4-2 to TRBJ2-4; 9 positions agree with TRBD2. With 8 bases clipped from V and 3 bases from J, the junction kept 17 bases outside the gene matches. The germline V gene encodes CDR1 LGHNA and CDR2 YNFKEQ. CDR3 length: 18 amino acids. In DNA, the CDR3 is TGTGCCAGCTCCCCAAGAGGGAAGCGGGAGGCGGTCAAAAACATTCAGTACTTC. It codes for CASSPRGKREAVKNIQYF.

This clonotype was detected only a few times. J is TRBJ2-7 and V is TRBV6-5, with 11 bases matching TRBD2. V lost 5 bases, J lost 9 bases, and 9 bases stayed unmatched. Germline CDR1 is MNHEY and CDR2 is SVGAGI. CDR3 length equals 14 residues. This CDR3 is CASSAGTSGMGQYF. CDR3 in DNA: TGTGCCAGCAGTGCCGGGACTAGCGGTATGGGGCAGTACTTC.

This clonotype came up a few times. The chain combines TRBV5-1 with TRBJ2-7; TRBD1 aligns across 8 bases. Trimming took 2 bases from V and 5 from J; bases not matched to a gene: 9. Looked up from germline, CDR1 is SGHRS and CDR2 is YFSETQ. The CDR3 sequence is 15 residues long. The CDR3 bases are TGCGCCAGCAGCTTCGGACAGGGAGTACGAGACGAGCAGTACTTC. Encoded protein: CASSFGQGVRDEQYF.

This sequence joins TRBV6-5 and TRBJ1-2; 7 bases align to TRBD1. The ends lost 5 bases at V and 7 bases at J; junction bases unmatched: 7. From germline, CDR1 is MNHEY and CDR2 SVGAGI. There are 13 residues in the CDR3. The CDR3, as DNA: TGTGCCAGCAGTCCCGGGGACAGCACTGGCTACACCTTC. Translation gives CASSPGDSTGYTF.

This clonotype was seen only a few times. This rearrangement joins TRBV20-1 to TRBJ2-1; 9 bases align to TRBD1. CDR1 DFQATT and CDR2 SNEGSKA come from the germline V gene (reference sequence). The J segment lost 3 bases and the V segment lost 3 bases, leaving 9 bases of the junction unmatched. CDR3 length equals 16 residues. CDR3 in DNA: TGCAGTGCTAGTGGGGTTAGGGGACAGGGCTACAATGAGCAGTTCTTC. Its protein is CSASGVRGQGYNEQFF.

This clonotype was counted many times. The gene calls are TRBV5-1 and TRBJ2-1; weak D call: TRBD1 (5 bases). Trimming took 0 bases from V and 6 from J, leaving 13 bases between them. Germline CDR1 and CDR2: SGHRS and YFSETQ. The CDR3 totals 15 residues. CDR3 sequence (DNA): TGCGCCAGCAGCTTGGTTGCAGGGCAAGGCAATGAGCAGTTCTTC. Translating gives CASSLVAGQGNEQFF.

The chain couples TRBV7-3 to TRBJ2-5, with D maybe TRBD2 (5 bases). Trimming took off 8 bases at V and 4 bases at J, with 20 bases between the two ends. There are 15 residues in the CDR3. The germline CDR1 and CDR2 sequences are SGHTA and FQGTGA. CDR3 sequence (DNA): TGTGCCAGCGCTGGAGAGGGATCCGTCCGAGAGACCCAGTACTTC. Translation gives CASAGEGSVRETQYF. The variable domain in full, completed from reference TRBV7-3 and TRBJ2-5, reads GAGVSQTPSNKVTEKGKYVELRCDPISGHTALYWYRQSLGQGPEFLIYFQGTGAADDSGLPNDRFFAVRPEGSVSTLKIQRTERGDSAVYLCASAGEGSVRETQYFGPGTRLLVL.

This chain joins TRBV24-1 and TRBJ1-1; D gene uncertain. There are 13 residues in the CDR3. With 0 bases removed from V and 1 base from J, the gap between germline ends came to 2 bases. Per germline, CDR1 KGHDR and CDR2 SFDVKD. The CDR3 is CATSDLGNTEAFF. CDR3 DNA sequence: TGTGCCACCAGTGATTTGGGGAACACTGAAGCTTTCTTT.

This chain uses TRBV12-3 or TRBV12-4 with TRBJ1-1; no definite D call. V lost 7 bases, J lost 7 bases, and 10 bases lay in between. CDR3 size: 11 residues. The DNA of the CDR3 is TGTGCCAGCAACTTTAGGGATGAAGCTTTCTTT. It specifies CASNFRDEAFF.

The V gene is TRBV9, the J gene TRBJ2-1; 10 positions agree with TRBD2. The germline CDR1 and CDR2 sequences are SGDLS and YYNGEE. The junction had 8 bases not matched to a gene; V was cut back by 0 bases and J by 8 bases. CDR3 size: 16 residues. The CDR3 region is CASSVDPSGGIDEQFF. The CDR3 DNA reads TGTGCCAGCAGCGTAGACCCTAGCGGGGGAATCGATGAGCAGTTCTTC.

The chain carries TRBV29-1 and TRBJ1-2; maybe TRBD1 (6 bases). The CDR3 loop spans 12 amino acids. CDR1 SQVTM and CDR2 ANQGSEA come from the germline V gene. Trimming shortened V by 7 bases and J by 8 bases, and 17 bases separated the two germline ends. DNA for the CDR3: TGCAGCGCACCGTATAGGGGGGGAGGCTACACCTTC. Amino acids: CSAPYRGGGYTF. The complete variable domain, with remaining parts taken from reference TRBV29-1 and TRBJ1-2, reads SAVISQKPSRDICQRGTSLTIQCQVDSQVTMMFWYRQQPGQSLTLIATANQGSEATYESGFVIDKFPISRPNLTFSTLTVSNMSPEDSSIYLCSAPYRGGGYTFGSGTRLTVV.

This clonotype was picked up a small number of times. The rearrangement uses TRBV20-1 and TRBJ2-3; D unclear. CDR1 DFQATT and CDR2 SNEGSKA come from the germline V gene (reference sequence). The CDR3 runs 13 residues. The V end was cut by 5 bases, the J end by 1 base, with 10 bases between. The CDR3 reads CSARGDRTDTQYF. The CDR3 nucleotides are TGCAGTGCTCGAGGAGACCGCACAGATACGCAGTATTTT.

The gene calls are TRBV12-3 or TRBV12-4 and TRBJ2-7; 13 bases match TRBD2. V was clipped by 7 bases and J by 3 bases; unmatched bases: 24. The CDR3 loop spans 21 amino acids. DNA for the CDR3: TGTGCCAGCAATCCGACTGTTCCGGGGACAGGGGGACTAGCGGGGAGCTACGAGCAGTACTTC. Protein: CASNPTVPGTGGLAGSYEQYF.

In this sample, this clonotype turned up a few times. This rearrangement joins TRBV18 to TRBJ1-4; possible D gene TRBD1, 6 bases. V shed 2 bases and J shed 6 bases, with 19 bases lying between them. The germline CDR1 and CDR2 sequences are KGHSH and LQKENI. The CDR3 sequence is 17 residues long. The CDR3 DNA is TGTGCCAGCTCACCAGGCGGGCTCCGGGGGCGACATGAAAAACTGTTTTTT. Encoded protein: CASSPGGLRGRHEKLFF.